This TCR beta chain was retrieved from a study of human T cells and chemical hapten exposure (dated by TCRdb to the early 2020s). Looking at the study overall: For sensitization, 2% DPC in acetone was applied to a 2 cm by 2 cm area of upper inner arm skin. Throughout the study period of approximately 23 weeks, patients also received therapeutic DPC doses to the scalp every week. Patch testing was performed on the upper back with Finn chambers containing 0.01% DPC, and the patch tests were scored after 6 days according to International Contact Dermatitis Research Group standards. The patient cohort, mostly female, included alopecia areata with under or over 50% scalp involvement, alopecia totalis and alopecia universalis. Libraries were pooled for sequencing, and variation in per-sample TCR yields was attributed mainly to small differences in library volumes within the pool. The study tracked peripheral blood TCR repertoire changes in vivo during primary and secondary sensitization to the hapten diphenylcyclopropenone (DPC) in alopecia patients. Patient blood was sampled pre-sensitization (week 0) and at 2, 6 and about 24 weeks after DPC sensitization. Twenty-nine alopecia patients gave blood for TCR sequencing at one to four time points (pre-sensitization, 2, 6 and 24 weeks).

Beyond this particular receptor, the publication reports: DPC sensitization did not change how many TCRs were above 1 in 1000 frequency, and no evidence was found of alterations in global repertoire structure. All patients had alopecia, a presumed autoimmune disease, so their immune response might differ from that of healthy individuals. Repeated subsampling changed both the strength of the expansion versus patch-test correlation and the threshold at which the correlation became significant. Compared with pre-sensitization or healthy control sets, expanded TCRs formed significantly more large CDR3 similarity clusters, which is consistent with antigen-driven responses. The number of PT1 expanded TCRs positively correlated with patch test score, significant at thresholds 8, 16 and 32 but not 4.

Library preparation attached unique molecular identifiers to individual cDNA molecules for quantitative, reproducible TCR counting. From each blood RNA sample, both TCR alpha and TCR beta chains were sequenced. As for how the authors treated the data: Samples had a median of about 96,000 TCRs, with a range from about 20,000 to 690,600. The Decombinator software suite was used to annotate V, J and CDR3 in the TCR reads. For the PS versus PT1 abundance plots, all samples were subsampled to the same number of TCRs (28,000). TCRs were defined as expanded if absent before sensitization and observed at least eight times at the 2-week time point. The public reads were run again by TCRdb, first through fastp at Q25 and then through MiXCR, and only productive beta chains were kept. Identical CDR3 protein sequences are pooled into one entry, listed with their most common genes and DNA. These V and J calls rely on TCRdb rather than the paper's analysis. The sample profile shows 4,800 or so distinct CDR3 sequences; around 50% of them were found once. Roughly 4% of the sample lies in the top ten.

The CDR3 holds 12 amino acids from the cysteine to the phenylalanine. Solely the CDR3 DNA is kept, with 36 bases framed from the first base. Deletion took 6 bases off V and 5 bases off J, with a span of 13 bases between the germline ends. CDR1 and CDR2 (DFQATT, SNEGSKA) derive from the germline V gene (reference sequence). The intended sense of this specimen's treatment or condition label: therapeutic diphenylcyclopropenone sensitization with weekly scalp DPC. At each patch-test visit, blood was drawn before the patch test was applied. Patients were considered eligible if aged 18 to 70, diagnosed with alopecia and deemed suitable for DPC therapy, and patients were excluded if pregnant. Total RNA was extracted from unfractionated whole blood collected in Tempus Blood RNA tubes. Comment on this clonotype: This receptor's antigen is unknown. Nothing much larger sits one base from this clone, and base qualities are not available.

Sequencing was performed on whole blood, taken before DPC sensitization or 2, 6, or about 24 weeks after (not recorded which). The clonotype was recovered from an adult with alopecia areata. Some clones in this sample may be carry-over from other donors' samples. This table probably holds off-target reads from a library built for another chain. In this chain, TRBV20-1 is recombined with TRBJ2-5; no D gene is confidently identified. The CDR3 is CSAKPQTETQYF. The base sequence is TGCAGTGCAAAACCTCAGACGGAGACCCAGTACTTC.